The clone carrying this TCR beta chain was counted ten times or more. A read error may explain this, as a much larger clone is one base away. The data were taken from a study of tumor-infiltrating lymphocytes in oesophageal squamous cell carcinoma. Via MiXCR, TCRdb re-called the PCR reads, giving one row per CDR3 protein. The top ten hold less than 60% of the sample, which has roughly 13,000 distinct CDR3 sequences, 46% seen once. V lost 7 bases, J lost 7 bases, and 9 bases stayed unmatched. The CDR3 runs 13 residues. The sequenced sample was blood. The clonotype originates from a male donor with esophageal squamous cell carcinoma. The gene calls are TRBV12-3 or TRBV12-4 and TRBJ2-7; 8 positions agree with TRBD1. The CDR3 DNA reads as TGTGCCAGCACCCCGGACAGGGCTAATGAGCAGTACTTC. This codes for CASTPDRANEQYF.